These 28 T cell receptor beta chains were all obtained from the same sample, sequenced in a study of PD-L1 blockade in urothelial cancer. The assay was immunoSEQ multiplex PCR, and TCRdb's table has in-frame clones only and misses some. Of around 63,000 clones listed, roughly four fifths were seen once; the top ten hold 1.5% to 2%. Time point indicated: pretreatment peripheral blood. Sequencing was performed on PBMCs, taken around atezolizumab (anti-PD-L1) treatment. These receptors were taken from a man between 70 and 80 years old with urothelial cancer.

V is TRBV5-1 and J is TRBJ2-3; maybe TRBD1 (6 bases). Germline V gene data show CDR1 as SGHRS and CDR2 as YFSETQ. The CDR3 has 15 amino acids. The V end lost 1 base, the J end lost 2 bases, and 11 bases lay between the germline ends. CDR3 sequence (DNA): TGCGCCAGCAGCTTGACAGGGCCCTCCACAGATACGCAGTATTTT. The encoded protein is CASSLTGPSTDTQYF.

The J gene is TRBJ2-7, the V gene TRBV7-6; D is undetermined. The ends were cut back, 4 bases at V and 4 bases at J, with 5 bases in the middle. Germline V CDR1 and CDR2: SGHVS, FNYEAQ. CDR3 length: 11 amino acids. The CDR3 DNA reads as TGTGCCAGCAGCTCCACTTACGAGCAGTACTTC. Translating gives CASSSTYEQYF.

The chain employs TRBV4-2 and TRBJ1-5, with a possible D match to TRBD1 (6 bases). V lost 0 bases, J lost 6 bases, and 15 bases lay in between. The germline CDR1 and CDR2 sequences are LGHNA and YNFKEQ. The CDR3 totals 16 residues. CDR3 sequence (DNA): TGTGCCAGCAGCCAAGAAGGGGGGGGCGTCGGTCAGCCCCAGCATTTT. It encodes CASSQEGGGVGQPQHF.

V usage is TRBV19 and J usage is TRBJ2-7; TRBD2 matches at 9 bases. Germline V gene lookup returns CDR1 LNHDA and CDR2 SQIVND (reference sequence). Trimming cost V 3 bases and J 0 bases; bases outside gene matches: 9. The CDR3 is made up of 17 amino acids. CDR3 sequence (DNA): TGTGCCAGTAGTATTGGAGGTCTAGCGGGGCTCTCCTACGAGCAGTACTTC. Residues: CASSIGGLAGLSYEQYF.

The rearrangement links TRBV9 to TRBJ1-2, with 11 bases matching TRBD1. Germline loops: CDR1 SGDLS, CDR2 YYNGEE. The CDR3 loop spans 17 amino acids. The ends lost 3 bases at V and 4 bases at J; junction bases unmatched: 11. The DNA for the CDR3 is TGTGCCAGCAGCGGGACAGGGGGCGAAACGGCGGGCTATGGCTACACCTTC. Its protein is CASSGTGGETAGYGYTF.

The chain employs TRBV4-1 and TRBJ2-7, with a weak D call TRBD1 (6 bases). In germline, CDR1 is MGHRA, CDR2 YSYEKL. Between the trimmed V and J ends, which lost 3 bases and 5 bases, there was a span of 20 bases. The CDR3 sequence is 16 residues long. This CDR3 is CASSQTFLGQLDEQYF. The CDR3 region has the DNA TGCGCCAGCAGCCAGACCTTTCTAGGACAGCTGGACGAGCAGTACTTC.

Only one count was recorded for this clone. The chain joins TRBV4-1 to TRBJ2-5; tentatively, D is TRBD2 (5 bases). Trimming removed 3 bases at V and 4 bases at J, with 15 bases between. The CDR3 consists of 15 residues. Germline CDR1 and CDR2: MGHRA and YSYEKL. The CDR3 DNA is TGCGCCAGCAGCCATGTCGGGATGGATGGAGAGACCCAGTACTTC. This translates into CASSHVGMDGETQYF.

The chain carries TRBV29-1 and TRBJ2-1; 9 bases fit TRBD2. The CDR3 consists of 16 residues. CDR1 and CDR2 (germline): SQVTM, ANQGSEA. With 8 bases clipped from V and 4 bases from J, the junction kept 15 bases outside the gene matches. The CDR3 DNA is TGCAGCCCTGAAGTAGCTAGCGGGACCATTTACAATGAGCAGTTCTTC. It yields the protein CSPEVASGTIYNEQFF.

V usage is TRBV27 and J usage is TRBJ2-6; D possibly corresponds to TRBD2 (5 bases). This CDR3 region has 14 residues. V was trimmed by 6 bases and J by 1 base, leaving 7 bases between them. The germline gives CDR1 MNHEY, CDR2 SMNVEV (reference sequence). DNA for the CDR3: TGTGCCAGCAGCGGGATGTCTGGGGCCAACGTCCTGACTTTC. This codes for CASSGMSGANVLTF.

This rearrangement joins TRBV4-2 to TRBJ2-3, with a weak D call TRBD2 (5 bases). The CDR3 runs 15 residues. Looked up from germline, CDR1 is LGHNA and CDR2 is YNFKEQ. V was pared by 3 bases and J by 2 bases, with 12 bases between. The CDR3 here is CASSQGRTPTDTQYF. Written as DNA, the CDR3 is TGTGCCAGCAGCCAGGGTCGGACTCCCACAGATACGCAGTATTTT.

This clone came up a few times. V is TRBV27 and J is TRBJ2-5, with D perhaps TRBD2 (6 bases). CDR1 is MNHEY, CDR2 SMNVEV, per germline (reference sequence). V was shortened by 2 bases and J by 7 bases, with 11 bases between the two germline ends. The CDR3 loop spans 13 amino acids. The DNA of the CDR3 is TGTGCCAGCAGTTTAGGGGGGTCGTGGACCCAGTACTTC. It is translated as CASSLGGSWTQYF.

The chain couples TRBV15 to TRBJ2-4; TRBD1 is a possible D gene (5 bases). V was trimmed by 0 bases and J by 2 bases, leaving 17 bases between them. This CDR3 has 18 residues. The germline V gene has CDR1 LNHNV and CDR2 YYDKDF (reference sequence). The CDR3 nucleotides read TGTGCCACCAGCAGAGAGATAGTGGGCAGGGATCCCAAAAACATTCAGTACTTC. Translation gives CATSREIVGRDPKNIQYF.

This CDR3 reads CASSGQGTTGYGYTF. CDR3 sequence (DNA): TGTGCCAGCAGTGGACAGGGTACGACGGGTTATGGCTACACCTTC. The chain employs TRBV28 and TRBJ1-2; 8 bases agree with TRBD1. In germline, CDR1 is MDHEN, CDR2 SYDVKM. V shed 5 bases and J 5 bases; nucleotides not matched to a gene: 10. This CDR3 is built from 15 residues.

The chain uses TRBV7-2 and TRBJ2-3; 11 bases agree with TRBD2. The CDR3 contains 16 residues. J was trimmed by 4 bases and V by 5 bases; bases with no gene match: 8. Germline loops: CDR1 SGHTA, CDR2 FQGNSA. DNA of the CDR3: TGTGCCAGCAGCCCAGTAGCGGGAGGGCAGGCAGATACGCAGTATTTT. This codes for CASSPVAGGQADTQYF. The whole variable domain, remainder taken from reference TRBV7-2 and TRBJ2-3, is GAGVSQSPSNKVTEKGKDVELRCDPISGHTALYWYRQSLGQGLEFLIYFQGNSAPDKSGLPSDRFSAERTGGSVSTLTIQRTQQEDSAVYLCASSPVAGGQADTQYFGPGTRLTVL.

The V and J genes are TRBV9 and TRBJ1-1; a weak D match, TRBD1 (6 bases). V lost 0 bases and J lost 4, with 19 bases in between. The germline V gene has CDR1 SGDLS and CDR2 YYNGEE. The CDR3 spans 17 residues. The CDR3 protein is CASSVEYRAGASTEAFF. The CDR3, as DNA: TGTGCCAGCAGCGTAGAGTACAGGGCTGGCGCTTCCACTGAAGCTTTCTTT.

This clone was recorded only once. V and J are TRBV19 and TRBJ1-5, with D perhaps matching TRBD1 (6 bases). CDR1 is LNHDA and CDR2 is SQIVND in the germline V gene (reference sequence). The V end lost 3 bases, the J end lost 1 base, and 16 bases lay between the germline ends. This CDR3 has 17 residues. The chain's CDR3 is CASSMGFKGESNQPQHF. In DNA, the CDR3 is TGTGCCAGTAGTATGGGGTTTAAGGGGGAGAGCAATCAGCCCCAGCATTTT.

There are a few counts of this clone. The chain's CDR3 is CASSRRDTGGGSTDTQYF. CDR3 coding DNA: TGTGCCAGCAGCCGAAGGGATACAGGGGGCGGCTCGACAGATACGCAGTATTTT. The rearrangement joins TRBV7-8 to TRBJ2-3; 9 bases map to TRBD1. The junction had 15 bases not matched to a gene; V was cut back by 5 bases and J by 3 bases. The CDR3 runs to 18 residues. Looked up from germline, CDR1 is SGHVS and CDR2 is FQNEAQ.

This rearrangement joins TRBV18 to TRBJ2-5, with D possibly TRBD1 on 5 matching bases. Germline CDR1 and CDR2: KGHSH and LQKENI. The CDR3 is made up of 13 amino acids. Trimming cost V 4 bases and J 1 base, with 7 bases left between them. The chain's CDR3 is CASSLGLQETQYF. The CDR3 DNA reads TGTGCCAGCTCACTGGGGCTCCAAGAGACCCAGTACTTC.

With respect to this clone: One base away lies a much larger clone, so this may be a sequencing read error. The chain uses TRBV5-8 and TRBJ2-1; TRBD2 matches 8 bases. Per the germline V gene, CDR1 is SGHTS and CDR2 is YDEGEE. V was pared by 4 bases and J by 0 bases, with 3 bases of the junction left unmatched. This CDR3 region has 15 residues. The CDR3 reads CASSPGTSSYNEQFF. The CDR3 DNA reads TGTGCCAGCAGCCCAGGGACTAGCTCCTACAATGAGCAGTTCTTC.

This chain joins TRBV2 and TRBJ2-7, with 7 bases that match TRBD1. CDR1 is SNHLY and CDR2 is FYNNEI in the germline V gene. This CDR3 has 14 residues. J lost 5 bases, V lost 5 bases, and 9 bases had no gene match. The CDR3 bases are TGTGCCAGCAGTCCTTTTCGACAGGGAGACGAGCAGTACTTC. Its translation: CASSPFRQGDEQYF.

Many counts were recorded for this clone. This chain links TRBV5-1 with TRBJ2-7; TRBD2 aligns across 7 bases. V was clipped by 0 bases and J by 4 bases; unmatched bases: 1. CDR3 length: 13 residues. Germline CDR1 is SGHRS and CDR2 is YFSETQ. CDR3 sequence: CASSLDSGYEQYF. The DNA of the CDR3 is TGCGCCAGCAGCTTGGATAGCGGGTACGAGCAGTACTTC.

The V gene is TRBV5-1, the J gene TRBJ2-5; 7 bases match TRBD1. Gene TRBJ2-7 matches the end of the DNA better, so the J call may be wrong. The germline CDR1 and CDR2 sequences are SGHRS and YFSETQ. The CDR3 loop spans 15 amino acids. CDR3 loop: CASSSGTAPSYEQYF. DNA of the CDR3: TGCGCCAGCTCCTCCGGGACAGCCCCCTCCTACGAGCAGTACTTC.

The chain uses TRBV7-9 and TRBJ1-1; D uncertain. V lost 3 bases, J lost 1 base, and 6 bases lay in between. This CDR3 is 13 amino acids long. Germline CDR1 and CDR2: SEHNR and FQNEAQ (reference sequence). In DNA form, the CDR3 reads TGTGCCAGCAGCTTGAGCCAGAACACTGAAGCTTTCTTT. As protein: CASSLSQNTEAFF.

The chain carries TRBV29-1 and TRBJ2-2, with TRBD2 as a possible D gene (6 bases). V was trimmed by 7 bases and J by 4 bases, leaving 16 bases between them. Per germline, CDR1 SQVTM and CDR2 ANQGSEA. This CDR3 has 14 amino acids. The CDR3 DNA reads TGCAGCGGTCAGGGTGGGGGACTCACCGGGGAGCTGTTTTTT. This codes for CSGQGGGLTGELFF.

The chain is built from TRBV18 and TRBJ2-7, with D maybe TRBD2 (7 bases). CDR1 and CDR2 from the germline V gene are KGHSH and LQKENI. V was clipped by 3 bases and J by 7 bases, with 16 bases between them. The CDR3 sequence is 14 residues long. In DNA form, the CDR3 reads TGTGCCAGCTCACCTGGAGGGGGGGTATGGGAGCAGTACTTC. Translation: CASSPGGGVWEQYF.

The chain joins TRBV7-9 to TRBJ2-2, with D uncertain. V lost 5 bases and J 2 bases, leaving 3 bases between the germline ends. Germline V gene sequence: CDR1 SEHNR, CDR2 FQNEAQ (reference sequence). This CDR3 spans 12 amino acids. The CDR3 reads CASSLNTGELFF. CDR3 sequence (DNA): TGTGCCAGCAGCCTTAACACCGGGGAGCTGTTTTTT.

The genes are TRBV25-1 and TRBJ2-1, with 8 bases that match TRBD2. The V and J ends lost 5 bases and 2 bases, in that order; junction bases with no gene match: 5. CDR3 size: 15 residues. Germline V gene data show CDR1 as MGHDK and CDR2 as SYGVNS. CDR3 in amino acids: CASSIAGRPYNEQFF. The DNA for the CDR3 is TGTGCCAGCAGTATAGCGGGACGCCCCTACAATGAGCAGTTCTTC.

The chain links TRBV7-8 to TRBJ2-1; D remains ambiguous. The CDR3 contains 16 residues. Trimming took 0 bases from V and 5 from J, leaving 14 bases between them. CDR1 is SGHVS and CDR2 is FQNEAQ in the germline V gene. Here the CDR3 reads CASSLARLVPHNEQFF. CDR3 coding DNA: TGTGCCAGCAGCTTAGCGCGCCTGGTTCCCCACAATGAGCAGTTCTTC.